These T cell receptor beta chains were read from a single sample in a study of T cell repertoires in cytomegalovirus infection. TCRdb re-called the reads with MiXCR, one entry per CDR3 protein. The data contain some 680,000 distinct CDR3 sequences, 35% of them singletons. The material sequenced was PBMCs. These receptors all stem from a human donor in good health (CMV status not recorded). Some clones in this sample may be carry-over from other donors' samples. The CDR3 runs from the conserved cysteine through the conserved F or W. D genes are given only for firm matches. Not all rows give a size; the values are once, few, many and, for expanded clones, a class.

V gene: TRBV20-1
clone size: NA
D gene: NA
CDR3 length: 14
J gene: TRBJ2-3
CDR3 protein: CSASSTASTDTQYF
CDR3 DNA: TGCAGTGCTAGCAGTACCGCATCCACAGATACGCAGTATTTT

V gene: TRBV4-1
clone size: NA
D gene: TRBD1
CDR3 length: 14
J gene: TRBJ2-3
CDR3 protein: CASSQDTGADTQYF
CDR3 DNA: TGCGCCAGCAGCCAAGATACAGGGGCGGATACGCAGTATTTT

V gene: TRBV6-8
clone size: NA
D gene: NA
CDR3 length: 18
J gene: TRBJ1-1
CDR3 protein: CASRPNPFGAKMNTEAFF
CDR3 DNA: TGTGCCAGCAGACCGAACCCGTTCGGGGCTAAAATGAACACTGAAGCTTTCTTT

V gene: TRBV20-1
clone size: NA
D gene: NA
CDR3 length: 14
J gene: TRBJ1-5
CDR3 protein: CSARAGRGDQPQHF
CDR3 DNA: TGCAGTGCTAGAGCTGGCAGGGGCGATCAGCCCCAGCATTTT

V gene: TRBV24-1
clone size: NA
D gene: TRBD2
CDR3 length: 18
J gene: TRBJ2-1
CDR3 protein: CATRGSRTSGGKDNEQFF
CDR3 DNA: TGTGCCACCAGAGGATCAAGGACTAGCGGGGGGAAGGACAATGAGCAGTTCTTC

V gene: TRBV11-2
clone size: few
D gene: NA
CDR3 length: 13
J gene: TRBJ2-1
CDR3 protein: CASSSLRYGQQFF
CDR3 DNA: TGTGCCAGCAGCTCCTTACGGTACGGACAGCAGTTCTTC

V gene: TRBV6-6
clone size: NA
D gene: NA
CDR3 length: 11
J gene: TRBJ2-7
CDR3 protein: CALGDGDEQYF
CDR3 DNA: TGTGCCTTAGGCGATGGTGACGAGCAGTACTTT

V gene: TRBV12-3/TRBV12-4
clone size: NA
D gene: NA
CDR3 length: 14
J gene: TRBJ1-1
CDR3 protein: CASSLTSRKTEAFF
CDR3 DNA: TGTGCCAGCAGTTTGACCAGCAGAAAAACTGAAGCTTTCTTT

V gene: TRBV7-9
clone size: NA
D gene: NA
CDR3 length: 16
J gene: TRBJ2-2
CDR3 protein: CASSSPGHPNTGELFF
CDR3 DNA: TGTGCCAGCAGCTCCCCGGGACATCCGAACACCGGGGAGCTGTTTTTT

V gene: TRBV9
clone size: few
D gene: TRBD2
CDR3 length: 16
J gene: TRBJ2-3
CDR3 protein: CASSVLTSGRADTQYF
CDR3 DNA: TGTGCCAGCAGCGTATTGACTAGCGGGCGTGCAGATACGCAGTATTTT

V gene: TRBV6-1
clone size: NA
D gene: NA
CDR3 length: 13
J gene: TRBJ1-1
CDR3 protein: CASSSLGNTEAFF
CDR3 DNA: TGTGCCAGCAGTTCCCTGGGGAACACTGAAGCTTTCTTT

V gene: TRBV20-1
clone size: NA
D gene: TRBD2
CDR3 length: 15
J gene: TRBJ2-1
CDR3 protein: CSATTGTSPHNEQFF
CDR3 DNA: TGCAGTGCTACTACCGGGACTAGCCCTCACAATGAGCAGTTCTTC

V gene: TRBV4-1
clone size: NA
D gene: TRBD1
CDR3 length: 16
J gene: TRBJ1-5
CDR3 protein: CASSQETGTDDQPQHF
CDR3 DNA: TGCGCCAGCAGCCAGGAGACCGGGACAGACGATCAGCCCCAGCATTTT

V gene: TRBV12-3/TRBV12-4
clone size: NA
D gene: TRBD2
CDR3 length: 15
J gene: TRBJ2-3
CDR3 protein: CASSPTSGVTDTQYF
CDR3 DNA: TGTGCCAGCAGTCCGACTAGCGGGGTCACAGATACGCAGTATTTT

V gene: TRBV7-6
clone size: few
D gene: TRBD1
CDR3 length: 17
J gene: TRBJ2-1
CDR3 protein: CASSLAVGQGTDNEQFF
CDR3 DNA: TGTGCCAGCAGCTTAGCCGTTGGACAGGGCACTGACAATGAGCAGTTCTTC

V gene: TRBV14
clone size: NA
D gene: TRBD2
CDR3 length: 18
J gene: TRBJ2-2
CDR3 protein: CASSQDARLAGVAGELFF
CDR3 DNA: TGTGCCAGCAGCCAAGATGCGCGGCTAGCGGGAGTAGCCGGGGAGCTGTTTTTT

V gene: TRBV7-2
clone size: NA
D gene: TRBD2
CDR3 length: 18
J gene: TRBJ2-7
CDR3 protein: CDSSLCRTSGRGYYEQYF
CDR3 DNA: TGTGACAGCAGCTTATGTAGGACTAGCGGGAGGGGTTACTACGAGCAGTACTTC

V gene: TRBV3-1
clone size: NA
D gene: NA
CDR3 length: 12
J gene: TRBJ1-1
CDR3 protein: CASSQTTAEAFF
CDR3 DNA: TGTGCCAGCAGCCAAACTACCGCTGAAGCTTTCTTT

V gene: TRBV18
clone size: few
D gene: NA
CDR3 length: 17
J gene: TRBJ2-5
CDR3 protein: CASSPENLSGPRETQYF
CDR3 DNA: TGTGCCAGCTCACCGGAGAACCTCTCCGGGCCTAGGGAGACCCAGTACTTC

V gene: TRBV2
clone size: NA
D gene: TRBD1
CDR3 length: 15
J gene: TRBJ1-1
CDR3 protein: CASSEEDRGRTEAFF
CDR3 DNA: TGTGCCAGCAGTGAAGAGGACAGGGGAAGGACTGAAGCTTTCTTT

V gene: TRBV5-6
clone size: many
D gene: NA
CDR3 length: 12
J gene: TRBJ2-7
CDR3 protein: CASSLGVHEQYF
CDR3 DNA: TGTGCCAGCAGCCTGGGGGTCCACGAGCAGTACTTC

V gene: TRBV2
clone size: many
D gene: NA
CDR3 length: 17
J gene: TRBJ2-2
CDR3 protein: CASNTDRGRKNTGELFF
CDR3 DNA: TGTGCCAGCAATACTGATCGGGGACGGAAGAACACCGGGGAGCTGTTTTTT

V gene: TRBV12-3/TRBV12-4
clone size: NA
D gene: NA
CDR3 length: 12
J gene: TRBJ1-6
CDR3 protein: CASKPGNSPLHF
CDR3 DNA: TGTGCCAGCAAGCCCGGGAATTCACCCCTCCACTTT

V gene: TRBV28
clone size: NA
D gene: TRBD1
CDR3 length: 18
J gene: TRBJ1-4
CDR3 protein: CASSLWGDRGDTNEKLFF
CDR3 DNA: TGTGCCAGCAGTTTATGGGGGGACAGGGGGGACACTAATGAAAAACTGTTTTTT

V gene: TRBV29-1
clone size: NA
D gene: NA
CDR3 length: 13
J gene: TRBJ1-1
CDR3 protein: CSVGTQLNTEAFF
CDR3 DNA: TGCAGCGTTGGGACCCAGCTGAACACTGAAGCTTTCTTT

V gene: TRBV7-9
clone size: NA
D gene: NA
CDR3 length: 14
J gene: TRBJ2-7
CDR3 protein: CASSLYPAAYEQYF
CDR3 DNA: TGTGCCAGCAGCCTTTATCCGGCGGCTTACGAGCAGTACTTC

V gene: TRBV19
clone size: NA
D gene: TRBD2
CDR3 length: 16
J gene: TRBJ2-3
CDR3 protein: CASSIPAGGSTDTQYF
CDR3 DNA: TGTGCCAGTAGTATACCCGCGGGAGGCAGCACAGATACGCAGTATTTT

V gene: TRBV5-6
clone size: NA
D gene: NA
CDR3 length: 16
J gene: TRBJ2-3
CDR3 protein: CASSSLTGRGTDTQYF
CDR3 DNA: TGTGCCAGCAGCTCGTTAACAGGGAGAGGCACAGATACGCAGTATTTT

V gene: TRBV7-8
clone size: few
D gene: TRBD1
CDR3 length: 18
J gene: TRBJ2-7
CDR3 protein: CASSLDGLGTAFTYEQYF
CDR3 DNA: TGTGCCAGCAGCTTAGACGGTTTGGGGACAGCCTTTACCTACGAGCAGTACTTC

V gene: TRBV19
clone size: few
D gene: NA
CDR3 length: 15
J gene: TRBJ1-6
CDR3 protein: CASSTSQIGNSPLHF
CDR3 DNA: TGTGCCAGTAGTACCTCACAGATCGGAAATTCACCCCTCCACTTT

V gene: TRBV28
clone size: NA
D gene: NA
CDR3 length: 14
J gene: TRBJ2-1
CDR3 protein: CASNSPGLGDEQFF
CDR3 DNA: TGTGCCAGCAACTCCCCGGGCCTCGGGGATGAGCAGTTCTTC

V gene: TRBV2
clone size: NA
D gene: NA
CDR3 length: 15
J gene: TRBJ2-2
CDR3 protein: CASSVDSGVAGELFF
CDR3 DNA: TGTGCCAGCAGTGTGGATAGCGGCGTTGCCGGGGAGCTGTTTTTT

V gene: TRBV5-1
clone size: NA
D gene: TRBD1
CDR3 length: 18
J gene: TRBJ1-3
CDR3 protein: CASSSRDSGSFSGNTIYF
CDR3 DNA: TGCGCCAGCAGCTCCCGGGACAGCGGGAGCTTCTCTGGAAACACCATATATTTT

V gene: TRBV28
clone size: NA
D gene: TRBD2
CDR3 length: 16
J gene: TRBJ2-4
CDR3 protein: CASSRGLAGGENIQYF
CDR3 DNA: TGTGCCAGCAGCCGGGGACTAGCGGGAGGCGAAAACATTCAGTACTTC

V gene: TRBV12-3/TRBV12-4
clone size: few
D gene: TRBD2
CDR3 length: 16
J gene: TRBJ2-1
CDR3 protein: CASRFSTSGRSTGEFF
CDR3 DNA: TGTGCCAGCAGGTTTTCAACTAGCGGGAGGTCTACGGGTGAGTTCTTC

V gene: TRBV11-2
clone size: NA
D gene: NA
CDR3 length: 16
J gene: TRBJ2-7
CDR3 protein: CASSLRGTDSLYEQYF
CDR3 DNA: TGTGCCAGCAGCTTAAGAGGGACGGACTCTCTCTACGAGCAGTACTTC

V gene: TRBV7-9
clone size: few
D gene: TRBD1
CDR3 length: 14
J gene: TRBJ2-7
CDR3 protein: CASSSQTGRYEQYF
CDR3 DNA: TGTGCCAGCAGCTCCCAGACAGGGAGATACGAGCAGTACTTC

V gene: TRBV11-2
clone size: NA
D gene: NA
CDR3 length: 15
J gene: TRBJ2-3
CDR3 protein: CASSLGAGDTDTQYF
CDR3 DNA: TGTGCCAGCAGCTTAGGGGCAGGAGACACAGATACGCAGTATTTT

V gene: TRBV7-2
clone size: many
D gene: NA
CDR3 length: 12
J gene: TRBJ2-3
CDR3 protein: CASSFRGGTQYF
CDR3 DNA: TGTGCCAGCAGCTTCCGCGGAGGGACGCAGTATTTT

V gene: TRBV7-9
clone size: NA
D gene: TRBD1
CDR3 length: 13
J gene: TRBJ1-2
CDR3 protein: CASSRTGGRGYTF
CDR3 DNA: TGTGCCAGCAGCCGGACAGGAGGGCGCGGCTACACCTTC

V gene: TRBV12-3/TRBV12-4
clone size: NA
D gene: NA
CDR3 length: 12
J gene: TRBJ1-2
CDR3 protein: CASLRAGYGYTF
CDR3 DNA: TGTGCCAGTTTAAGGGCAGGCTATGGCTACACCTTC

V gene: TRBV5-1
clone size: NA
D gene: TRBD1
CDR3 length: 16
J gene: TRBJ1-5
CDR3 protein: CASSPGQGEGNQPQHF
CDR3 DNA: TGCGCCAGCAGCCCCGGACAGGGTGAGGGCAATCAGCCCCAGCATTTT

V gene: TRBV29-1
clone size: few
D gene: NA
CDR3 length: 14
J gene: TRBJ1-3
CDR3 protein: CSVCRDTSGNTIYF
CDR3 DNA: TGCAGCGTTTGCCGGGACACCTCTGGAAACACCATATATTTT

V gene: TRBV7-2
clone size: many
D gene: TRBD1
CDR3 length: 15
J gene: TRBJ1-5
CDR3 protein: CASSFSGGNNQPQHF
CDR3 DNA: TGTGCCAGCAGTTTTTCAGGGGGTAACAATCAGCCCCAGCATTTT

V gene: TRBV5-1
clone size: NA
D gene: TRBD1
CDR3 length: 14
J gene: TRBJ1-1
CDR3 protein: CASSQGQVSTEAFF
CDR3 DNA: TGCGCCAGCAGCCAGGGACAGGTCTCGACTGAAGCTTTCTTT

V gene: TRBV12-3/TRBV12-4
clone size: NA
D gene: NA
CDR3 length: 16
J gene: TRBJ2-3
CDR3 protein: CASSFGGGEEVDTQYF
CDR3 DNA: TGTGCCAGCAGTTTCGGCGGCGGGGAGGAGGTAGATACGCAGTATTTT

V gene: TRBV19
clone size: NA
D gene: TRBD1
CDR3 length: 15
J gene: TRBJ2-1
CDR3 protein: CASSIPGTGYNEQFF
CDR3 DNA: TGTGCCAGTAGTATACCCGGGACAGGGTACAATGAGCAGTTCTTC

V gene: TRBV7-2
clone size: many
D gene: TRBD1
CDR3 length: 14
J gene: TRBJ2-1
CDR3 protein: CASSFGQGGNEQFF
CDR3 DNA: TGTGCCAGCAGCTTCGGACAGGGTGGTAATGAGCAGTTCTTC

V gene: TRBV12-3/TRBV12-4
clone size: few
D gene: TRBD2
CDR3 length: 14
J gene: TRBJ2-2
CDR3 protein: CASRGLGGTGELFF
CDR3 DNA: TGTGCCAGCCGAGGACTAGGAGGCACCGGGGAGCTGTTTTTT

V gene: TRBV6-5
clone size: many
D gene: TRBD2
CDR3 length: 15
J gene: TRBJ2-3
CDR3 protein: CASSSSGGAADTQYF
CDR3 DNA: TGTGCCAGCAGTTCCAGCGGGGGGGCCGCAGATACGCAGTATTTT

V gene: TRBV20-1
clone size: once
D gene: NA
CDR3 length: 11
J gene: TRBJ2-3
CDR3 protein: CSASLLLSSNF
CDR3 DNA: TGCAGTGCTAGCCTCCTTCTTTCTAGTAATTTT

V gene: TRBV9
clone size: few
D gene: NA
CDR3 length: 14
J gene: TRBJ2-7
CDR3 protein: CASSVSGGSYEQYF
CDR3 DNA: TGTGCCAGCAGCGTCTCCGGGGGATCCTACGAGCAGTACTTC